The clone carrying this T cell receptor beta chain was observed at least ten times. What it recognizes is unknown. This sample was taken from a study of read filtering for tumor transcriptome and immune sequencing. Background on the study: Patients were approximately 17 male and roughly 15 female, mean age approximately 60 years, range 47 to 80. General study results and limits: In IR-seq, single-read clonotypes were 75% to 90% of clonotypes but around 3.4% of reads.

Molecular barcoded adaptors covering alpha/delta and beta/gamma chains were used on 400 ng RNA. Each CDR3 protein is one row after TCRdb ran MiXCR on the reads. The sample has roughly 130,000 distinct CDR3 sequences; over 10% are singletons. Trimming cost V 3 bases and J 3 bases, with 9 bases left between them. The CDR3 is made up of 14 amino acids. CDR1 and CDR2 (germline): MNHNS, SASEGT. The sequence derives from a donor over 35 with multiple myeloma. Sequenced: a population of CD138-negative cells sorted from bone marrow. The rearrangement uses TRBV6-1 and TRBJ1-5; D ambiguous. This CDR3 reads CASSDESPNQPQHF. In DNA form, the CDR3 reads TGTGCCAGCAGTGATGAGTCGCCCAATCAGCCCCAGCATTTT.